This T cell receptor beta chain was captured in a study of blood T cell repertoires in COVID-19. Study background: The cDNA or gDNA used as material had been derived from T cells, B-cell-depleted T cells, or PBMCs.

V gave up 6 bases and J gave up 13 bases, with 15 bases separating them. This CDR3 has 12 amino acids. Methods used by the authors: Estimates of nucleated cell counts were drawn from the amplification of reference gene primers. The repertoire was sequenced with immunoSEQ multiplex PCR; TCRdb's copy has only in-frame clones and lacks some. The V and J calls and clone size come from that table; D and trimming were worked out from the DNA. The repertoire holds some 130,000 clones, with about 78% as singletons. The chain has TRBV12-3 or TRBV12-4 and TRBJ2-2, with TRBD1 as a possible D gene (7 bases). Sequencing input: peripheral blood. The TCR was taken from a man in his sixties who had recovered from COVID-19. The CDR3 spells CASSRRGDVLFF. The CDR3 DNA is TGTGCCAGCAGCCGCAGGGGGGATGTGCTGTTTTTT.